The clone carrying this TCR beta chain was observed many times. These data belong to a study of T cell repertoires in cytomegalovirus infection. TCRdb re-analysed the reads in MiXCR, keeping a single row per CDR3 protein. This table holds about 140,000 distinct CDR3 sequences, roughly 6% found once. The CDR3 sequence is 14 residues long. J gave up 6 bases and V 5 bases, and 6 bases lay outside the gene matches. The germline gives CDR1 MDHEN, CDR2 SYDVKM. V is TRBV28 and J is TRBJ2-2, with 7 bases lining up with TRBD1. The sequenced material came from PBMCs. The receptor was isolated from a human donor in good health (CMV status not recorded). Some clones in this sample may be carry-over from other donors' samples. The CDR3: CASSTRGQAGELFF. CDR3 DNA sequence: TGTGCCAGCAGTACGAGGGGGCAGGCCGGGGAGCTGTTTTTT. Drawing the rest from reference TRBV28 and TRBJ2-2, the complete variable domain is DVKVTQSSRYLVKRTGEKVFLECVQDMDHENMFWYRQDPGLGLRLIYFSYDVKMKEKGDIPEGYSVSREKKERFSLILESASTNQTSMYLCASSTRGQAGELFFGEGSRLTVL.